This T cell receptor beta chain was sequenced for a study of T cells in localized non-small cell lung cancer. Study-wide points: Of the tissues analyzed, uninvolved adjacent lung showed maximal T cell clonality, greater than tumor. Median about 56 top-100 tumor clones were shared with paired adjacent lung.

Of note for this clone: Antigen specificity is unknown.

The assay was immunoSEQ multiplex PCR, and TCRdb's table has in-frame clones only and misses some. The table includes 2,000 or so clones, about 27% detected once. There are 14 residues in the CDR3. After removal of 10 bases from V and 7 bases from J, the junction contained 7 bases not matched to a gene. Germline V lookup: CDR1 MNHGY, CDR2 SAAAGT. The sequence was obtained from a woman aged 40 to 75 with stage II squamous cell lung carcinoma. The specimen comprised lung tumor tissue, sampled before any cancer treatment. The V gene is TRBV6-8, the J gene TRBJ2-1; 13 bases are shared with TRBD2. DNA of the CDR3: TGTGCCATCAGACCACTAGCGGGAGGGAATGAGCAGTTCTTC. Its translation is CAIRPLAGGNEQFF.